Shown below are 12 T cell receptor beta chains from a single sample sequenced in a study of OX40 agonist ivuxolimab in advanced cancers. Measured with immunoSEQ multiplex PCR; TCRdb has only the in-frame clones, and not every one. This sample has tens of thousands of clones; under 95% occur once, and the top ten carry roughly an eighth. The sequences come from CD4+ or CD8+ T cells sorted from blood, collected in a trial of the OX40 agonist ivuxolimab. The receptor set was obtained from an adult with an advanced solid tumor such as melanoma, head and neck, liver or kidney cancer.

The chain carries TRBV29-1 and TRBJ2-5; the match to TRBD1 covers 9 bases. Germline values: CDR1 SQVTM, CDR2 ANQGSEA. The CDR3 runs to 14 residues. V was pared by 0 bases and J by 3 bases, with 2 bases of the junction left unmatched. CDR3 protein: CSVEDWDREETQYF. The DNA of the CDR3 is TGCAGCGTTGAAGATTGGGACAGGGAAGAGACCCAGTACTTC.

The CDR3 DNA follows: TGTGCCAGCAGCTGGACGGACAGAACTATGGGCTACACCTTC. Residues: CASSWTDRTMGYTF. The chain uses TRBV7-9 and TRBJ1-2; weak D call: TRBD1 (6 bases). Trimming took off 4 bases at V and 8 bases at J, with 17 bases between the two ends. This CDR3 is built from 14 residues. The germline V gene has CDR1 SEHNR and CDR2 FQNEAQ (reference sequence).

CDR3 sequence: CASTSLAGNEQFF. CDR3 in DNA: TGTGCCAGTACGTCCCTAGCGGGCAATGAGCAGTTCTTC. The V gene is TRBV19, the J gene TRBJ2-1; 8 bases agree with TRBD2. V shed 7 bases, J shed 6 bases, and the junction held 5 bases outside the gene matches. Germline loops: CDR1 LNHDA, CDR2 SQIVND (reference sequence). This CDR3 comprises 13 residues.

The chain links TRBV28 to TRBJ1-5, with a possible D match to TRBD1 (5 bases). In germline, CDR1 is MDHEN, CDR2 SYDVKM. The CDR3 has 14 residues. V was trimmed by 5 bases and J by 2 bases, leaving 10 bases between them. CDR3 protein: CASSRGFGNQPQHF. The CDR3 DNA reads as TGTGCCAGCAGTAGGGGTTTCGGCAATCAGCCCCAGCATTTT.

The chain joins TRBV28 to TRBJ2-7; 8 bases are shared with TRBD1. Looked up from germline, CDR1 is MDHEN and CDR2 is SYDVKM. The V and J ends lost 3 bases and 1 base, in that order; junction bases with no gene match: 5. The CDR3 spans 15 residues. CDR3 region: CASSFRTGYSYEQYF. As DNA, the CDR3 is TGTGCCAGCAGTTTTCGGACAGGGTATTCCTACGAGCAGTACTTC.

J is TRBJ2-7 and V is TRBV28; unclear D gene. V dropped 5 bases and J dropped 2 bases, with 4 bases sitting between them. CDR3 length: 11 amino acids. In germline, CDR1 is MDHEN, CDR2 SYDVKM. In nucleotides, the CDR3 is TGTGCCAGCAGTCAAACCTACGAGCAGTACTTC. As protein: CASSQTYEQYF.

This rearrangement joins TRBV6-1 to TRBJ2-5, with D possibly TRBD1 on 5 matching bases. Germline lookup yields CDR1 MNHNS and CDR2 SASEGT. CDR3 length: 13 residues. The V end was cut by 7 bases, the J end by 1 base, with 10 bases between. In DNA form, the CDR3 reads TGTGCCAGCACCGGACATTTCCAAGAGACCCAGTACTTC. It specifies CASTGHFQETQYF.

The chain joins TRBV28 to TRBJ2-7; tentatively, D is TRBD1 (5 bases). The CDR3 has 14 amino acids. CDR1 and CDR2 from the germline V gene are MDHEN and SYDVKM. The V gene lost 7 bases and the J gene lost 0 bases, with 13 bases spanning the gap. Written as DNA, the CDR3 is TGTGCCAGCACCCAGACAGCTATCTCCTACGAGCAGTACTTC. As protein: CASTQTAISYEQYF.

In nucleotides, the CDR3 is TGCGCCAGCAGTGTGGACAGTCCCTACGAGCAGTACTTC. Translated, it gives CASSVDSPYEQYF. The gene calls are TRBV10-1 and TRBJ2-7; TRBD1 might be the D (6 bases). This CDR3 spans 13 amino acids. Germline CDR1 and CDR2: WNHNN and SYGVQD (reference sequence). V was trimmed by 4 bases and J by 2 bases, leaving 9 bases between them.

This CDR3 reads CASSLRMDYTEAFF. The DNA for the CDR3 is TGTGCCAGCAGCTTGCGTATGGATTACACTGAAGCTTTCTTT. The V and J genes are TRBV5-8 and TRBJ1-1, with D unclear. Trimming removed 1 base from V and 3 bases from J, with 10 bases in between. CDR1 SGHTS and CDR2 YDEGEE come from the germline V gene. This CDR3 region has 14 residues.

Notes on this clone: Other DNA sequences from this sample encode an identical CDR3 as well. The chain recombines TRBV27 with TRBJ2-2, with D maybe TRBD2 (5 bases). The V gene's germline CDR1 is MNHEY and CDR2 SMNVEV (reference sequence). The CDR3 is 14 residues long. V was trimmed by 3 bases and J by 2 bases, leaving 7 bases between them. In DNA, the CDR3 is TGTGCCAGCAGTTTTAGCGCAAACACCGGGGAGCTGTTTTTT. Translation gives CASSFSANTGELFF.

V is TRBV5-1 and J is TRBJ1-2; perhaps TRBD1 as D (6 bases). Germline V CDR1 and CDR2: SGHRS, YFSETQ. The CDR3 sequence is 13 residues long. Trimming shortened V by 3 bases and J by 5 bases, and 11 bases separated the two germline ends. CDR3 amino acids: CASSSDRTYGYTF. The CDR3 nucleotides read TGCGCCAGCAGCTCCGACAGGACGTATGGCTACACCTTC.